This T cell receptor beta chain stems from a study of T-cell memory formation after mild COVID-19. Whole-study findings and limits: Researchers report contracting CD4+ clones mostly in CM and EM, with CD8+ clones in EMRA. The pre-infection memory compartment contained some responding clones, suggesting cross-reactive memory joined. The authors did not confirm SARS-CoV-2 specificity of second-wave clones peaking day 37.

5'RACE with constant-segment primers built TCRalpha and TCRbeta cDNA libraries with UMIs. TCRdb fed the 5' RACE reads into MiXCR, producing one record per CDR3 protein. This table holds some 100,000 distinct CDR3 sequences, roughly 11% found once. This clonotype was picked up many times. The target antigen is unknown. CDR3 length: 13 amino acids. Germline CDR1 is MNHEY and CDR2 is SVGAGI. Trimming removed 5 bases at V and 0 bases at J, with 7 bases between. The V and J genes are TRBV6-5 and TRBJ1-1; no firm D call. This sequence was found in a man aged 18 to 29 who had mild COVID-19 (a few samples of this study predate the infection). Cell type and time point are not known. Sequencing was carried out using PBMCs or a T cell subset sorted from them (not recorded which). The CDR3 protein is CASSHHLNTEAFF. For the CDR3, the DNA is TGTGCCAGCAGTCACCACTTGAACACTGAAGCTTTCTTT.